The T cell receptor (beta chain) described here comes from a study of cytotoxic CD8 clonotypes in ibrutinib-treated CLL. Study details: Across the patients, about a dozen were relapsed/refractory, under 16 treatment-naive and around 18 IGHV unmutated. Among patients, around 24 responded partially and 2 completely; approximately 15 then stayed remitted and around twelve progressed after median 68 months. Whole-study findings and limits: Baseline levels were approached again at progression, after clonality had risen at ibrutinib response.

Points on this clone: Its target is unknown.

The intended depth for sequencing was 1 in 200,000 to 1 in 1 million T cells. TCRdb's copy holds only in-frame clones and misses some; the assay was immunoSEQ multiplex PCR. The sample contains around 250,000 clones, 70% of which appear only once. This sequence was found in a human donor with chronic lymphocytic leukemia. The input for sequencing was PBMCs, taken after 24 months of ibrutinib treatment.

The DNA for the CDR3 is TGTGCCAGCAGCCCATGGGGGCTAGCCACCTACGAGCAGTACTTC. Translation: CASSPWGLATYEQYF. The chain is built from TRBV7-3 and TRBJ2-7, with a possible D match to TRBD1 (6 bases). The CDR3 length is 15 residues. Germline CDR1 and CDR2: SGHTA and FQGTGA. V lost 5 bases, J lost 2 bases, and 16 bases lay in between.